This section outlines one T cell receptor (beta chain) sequence together with its context. Repertoires were generated with immunoSEQ multiplex PCR, while TCRdb's copy carries only in-frame clones and drops some. Found here are roughly 250,000 clones, 60% to 75% of them singletons; the top ten hold roughly 15%. The entry originates in a study of cytotoxic CD8 clonotypes in ibrutinib-treated CLL. The ends lost 0 bases at V and 7 bases at J; junction bases unmatched: 7. The CDR3 spans 15 residues. CDR1 and CDR2 from the germline V gene are MDHEN and SYDVKM. The clonotype originates from a human donor with chronic lymphocytic leukemia. V gene TRBV28 combines with J gene TRBJ2-7, with 9 positions matching TRBD1. The starting material was PBMCs, obtained after 24 months of ibrutinib treatment. The chain's CDR3 is CASSLWGQGGGEQYF. In DNA, the CDR3 is TGTGCCAGCAGTTTATGGGGACAGGGAGGGGGTGAGCAGTACTTC.